Sequencing of this TCR beta chain was carried out in a study of molecular identifiers for immune sequencing clone quantification (dated by TCRdb to about 2018). Turning to the overall study: For a replicate experiment, RNA from roughly 20,000 or 100,000 naive CD8 T cells was divided into five aliquots, and four of the five aliquots were sequenced. This methods study used CD8 T cells to benchmark TCR RNA copy counting and molecular-identifier clustering-based TCR repertoire sequencing (MIDCIRS). On the study overall, not on this receptor specifically: The naive libraries included spiked-in Jurkat TCR RNA (around 9 copies' worth), and this RNA is not part of the donor repertoire. In CMV-specific effector cells, clones with more than 20 RNA copies contained over 99% of molecules, whereas in naive cells such clones contained under 1% of molecules. Highly expanded clone sizes could be underestimated because identical TCR molecules may share a barcode. When barcode sub-clustering was left out, chimeric consensus sequences inflated TCR diversity, with chimeras reaching as high as 47%. Spiked-in Jurkat TCR RNA equal to a single cell's worth was reported to be detectable even within one million naive CD8 T cells. Modeling gave approximately 3 recovered TCR RNA copies per cell versus approximately 9 by digital PCR, implying approximately 30% capture efficiency.

The protocol used for the library was PCR. Sequenced using a NextSeq 500. Bulk TCR libraries were prepared as previously described, using TCR primers listed in Table S5. The Qiagen AllPrep DNA/RNA kit was used to purify total RNA. Before analysis, reads from multiple sequencing runs of one library were combined. The original pipeline was this. Only reads with exact TCR constant sequence were kept, trimmed to 150 nt, and grouped by their 12-nt molecular barcodes. Within each barcode group, reads were sub-clustered at a 15% Levenshtein threshold, and quality-weighted consensus sequences were built per RNA molecule. Non-functional sequences were excluded, and lower-count sequences lying one edit away from another sequence were also excluded. Barcode sub-clusters with fewer than 20% of the maximum read count were removed, based on fitting two negative binomial distributions. TCRdb reanalyzed the raw reads on its own, using fastp at Q25 for trimming and MiXCR for clone calling, and kept in-frame beta chains. Rows are combined by CDR3 protein, so each entry shows the most common genes and DNA. The authors' filters were not applied to this entry. The sample table shows about half a million distinct CDR3 sequences, and about 25% are seen once. The ten largest make up around 0.79% of the sample.

Clipping removes 5 bases from V and 7 bases from J, with 9 as the unmatched junction base count. The CDR3 runs 15 residues from the cysteine to the phenylalanine. Only the CDR3 DNA is retained, 45 bases long and in frame from the first base. Sequences SEHNR (CDR1) and FQNEAQ (CDR2) are obtained from the germline V gene (reference sequence). This clonotype was seen at least ten times. Its antigen is currently not known. Within one base of it there is no much larger clone, and no base qualities were kept. Libraries of naive CD8 T cells were built from approximately 20,000 to 1,000,000 sorted cells, with 10%, 30% or 50% of the purified RNA used. On a BD FACSAria II, naive CD8 T cells were FACS-sorted as CD8+CD4-CCR7+CD45RA+ and collected into RLT Plus buffer. To test detection sensitivity, Jurkat RNA equal to over nine TCR copies was added to samples of 20,000-1,000,000 naive CD8 T cells. Enrichment of CD8 T cells was performed with RosetteSep CD8+ T Cell Enrichment Cocktail and Ficoll-Paque, after which ACK red cell lysis was carried out.

This sequence uses TRBV7-9 and TRBJ2-3, with 10 bases in between that match TRBD2. The receptor's source is a human donor in good health. Some libraries in this study had Jurkat cell RNA spiked in. Sequencing used naive CD8+ T cells from blood, with Jurkat cell RNA spiked in. Read against the paper, the sample's cell subset or site label means: FACS-sorted CD8+CD4-CCR7+CD45RA+ naive T cells. Read as DNA, the sequence is TGTGCCAGCAGCCCCACGGGACTAGCGAAACATACGCAGTATTTT. Translated, this gives CASSPTGLAKHTQYF.